This T cell receptor (beta chain) was captured in a study of T cell responses to AZD1222 COVID-19 vaccine (dated by TCRdb to the early 2020s). Study-level background: AZD1222 recipients whose second dose came at about 4 weeks and those whose second dose came at about 12 weeks were combined into one group, since spike-specific TCR depth and breadth did not differ between the two schedules. TCR sequencing covered about 230 trial participants: nearly 210 given two doses of AZD1222 and around 26 given two doses of MenACWY control vaccine. Trial participants were enrolled by age into 18-55, 56-69 and 70-plus year subgroups, with roughly 160, 29 and 62 TCR-sequenced participants respectively.

With regard to this clone: This clone's antigen is unknown. Per-base qualities were not stored, and no clone one base away is much larger.

The CDR3 measures 16 amino acids from cysteine to phenylalanine. Of all the DNA, just the CDR3 is kept, 48 bases in frame from base 1. Beyond this particular receptor, the publication reports: After two AZD1222 doses, spike-specific TCR breadth and depth were significantly higher than at day 0 and than in MenACWY recipients. The whole spike protein was spanned by vaccine-associated CD4 TCRs, and dominant responses were seen in regions 160-218 and 743-854. Only 5 to 7 AZD1222 recipients were SARS-CoV-2 seropositive at baseline, limiting conclusions about previously exposed vaccinees. Because no samples from the day 14 peak response were available, repertoires could be characterized only after the peak T cell response. Participants were mostly white British and included more females than males, and it was suggested by the authors that clonal diversity may have been underestimated. The 56-69-year group was small, and its depth increase did not reach significance, likely because of low power. Nearly half of unique spike-specific TCRs reportedly recognized epitopes outside regions mutated in the B.1.351 and B.1.1.7 variants.

The sample's time point label is to be understood as: baseline before first vaccination. Vaccinee samples came from UK trials COV001 and COV002, including a single-blind randomized controlled phase 2/3 trial of AZD1222 (ChAdOx1 nCoV-19) in healthy adults. Trial participant PBMC samples were collected at day 0 and day 28 after the second dose for TCRbeta chain sequencing. The CDR3 regions of human TCRbeta chains were subjected to immunosequencing. The authors' analysis ran thus. TCRs in the repertoires were compared against a reference library of SARS-CoV-2-specific TCRs that had been generated with the MIRA antigen-specificity platform. Breadth was defined as the fraction of unique TCRs that were SARS-CoV-2-associated, and depth was defined as the fraction of total T cells that were SARS-CoV-2-associated. Using the MIRA data, each spike-specific TCR was assigned both to the spike region to which the TCR was reactive and to a CD4 or CD8 class. Log10-transformed breadth and depth values were compared by one-way ANOVA with Sidak's multiple comparisons tests. The immuneACCESS repertoire file appears here via TCRdb, limited to in-frame rearrangements. These files lack a portion of the clones; in checked studies, under half of the deficit traces to unresolved V genes, and the cause of the others is not known. V, J and clone size are those of that table, while D and trimming were read from the DNA. This sample is represented by some 150,000 clones; about nine tenths of them were singletons. Roughly 16% of the sample goes to the ten largest clones.

This sequence originates from an adult in good health. The sequence links TRBV21-1 to TRBJ1-2. TRBV21-1 counts as a pseudogene. Sequencing used peripheral blood, obtained on day 0 of AZD1222 vaccination. The bases are TGTGCCAGCAGCAAAGCGCTTGCCGCCTCCGGGGGAGGCTACACCTTC. It codes for CASSKALAASGGGYTF.